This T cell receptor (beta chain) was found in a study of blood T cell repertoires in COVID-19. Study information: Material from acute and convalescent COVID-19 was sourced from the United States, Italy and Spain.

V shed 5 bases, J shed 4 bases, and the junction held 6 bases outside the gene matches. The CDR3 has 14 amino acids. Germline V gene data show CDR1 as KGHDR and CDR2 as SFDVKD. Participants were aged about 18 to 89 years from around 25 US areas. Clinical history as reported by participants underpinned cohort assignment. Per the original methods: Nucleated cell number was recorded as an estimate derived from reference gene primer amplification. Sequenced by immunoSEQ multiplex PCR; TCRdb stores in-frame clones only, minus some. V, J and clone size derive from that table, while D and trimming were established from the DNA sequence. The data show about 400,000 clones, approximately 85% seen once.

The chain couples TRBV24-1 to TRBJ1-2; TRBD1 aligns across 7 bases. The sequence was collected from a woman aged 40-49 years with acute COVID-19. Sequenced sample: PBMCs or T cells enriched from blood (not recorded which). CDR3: CATSVTGEGYGYTF. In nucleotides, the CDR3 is TGTGCCACCAGTGTCACAGGGGAAGGCTATGGCTACACCTTC.